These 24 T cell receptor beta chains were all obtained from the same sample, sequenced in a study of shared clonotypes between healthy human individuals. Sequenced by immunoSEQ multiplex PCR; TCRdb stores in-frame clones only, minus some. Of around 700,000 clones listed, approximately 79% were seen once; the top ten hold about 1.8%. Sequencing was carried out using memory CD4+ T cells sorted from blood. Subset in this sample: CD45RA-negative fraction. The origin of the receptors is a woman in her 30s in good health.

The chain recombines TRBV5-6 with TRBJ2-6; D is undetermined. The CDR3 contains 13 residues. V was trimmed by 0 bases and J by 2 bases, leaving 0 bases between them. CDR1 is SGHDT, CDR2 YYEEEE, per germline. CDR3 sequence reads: CASSLAGANVLTF. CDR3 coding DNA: TGTGCCAGCAGCTTGGCTGGGGCCAACGTCCTGACTTTC.

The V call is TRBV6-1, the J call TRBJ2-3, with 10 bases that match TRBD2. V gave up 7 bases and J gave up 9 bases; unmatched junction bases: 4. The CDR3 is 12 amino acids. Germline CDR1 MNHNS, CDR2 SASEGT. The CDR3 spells CASTAGGDTQYF. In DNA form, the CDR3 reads TGTGCCAGCACAGCGGGAGGGGACACGCAGTATTTT.

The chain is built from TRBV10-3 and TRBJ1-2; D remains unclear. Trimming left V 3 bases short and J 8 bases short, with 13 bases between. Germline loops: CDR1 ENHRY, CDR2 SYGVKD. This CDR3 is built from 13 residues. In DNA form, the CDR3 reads TGTGCCATCAGTGATGCTTATCAACGGGGCTACACCTTC. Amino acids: CAISDAYQRGYTF.

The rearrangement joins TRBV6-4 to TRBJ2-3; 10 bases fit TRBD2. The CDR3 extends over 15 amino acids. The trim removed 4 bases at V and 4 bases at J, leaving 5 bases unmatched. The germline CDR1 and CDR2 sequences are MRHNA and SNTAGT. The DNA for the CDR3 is TGTGCCAGCAGTGCCTCAGCGGGAGGGTCAGATACGCAGTATTTT. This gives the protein CASSASAGGSDTQYF.

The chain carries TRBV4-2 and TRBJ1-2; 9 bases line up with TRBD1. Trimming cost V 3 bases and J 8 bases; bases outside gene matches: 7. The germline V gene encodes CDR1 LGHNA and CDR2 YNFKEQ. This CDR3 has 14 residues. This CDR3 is CASSHAGQGRGYTF. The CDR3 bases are TGTGCCAGCAGCCATGCTGGACAGGGGAGGGGCTACACCTTC.

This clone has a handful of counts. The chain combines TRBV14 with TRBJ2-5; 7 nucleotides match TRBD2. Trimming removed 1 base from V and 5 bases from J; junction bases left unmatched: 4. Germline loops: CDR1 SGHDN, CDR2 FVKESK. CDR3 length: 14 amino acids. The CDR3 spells CASSQGLSGETQYF. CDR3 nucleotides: TGTGCCAGCAGCCAAGGGCTTAGCGGGGAGACCCAGTACTTC.

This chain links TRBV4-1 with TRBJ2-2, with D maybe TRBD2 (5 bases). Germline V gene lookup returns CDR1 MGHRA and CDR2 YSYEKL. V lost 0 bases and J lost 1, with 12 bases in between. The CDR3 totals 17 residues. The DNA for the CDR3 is TGCGCCAGCAGCCAAGAGAGGGCGCTCTGGAACACCGGGGAGCTGTTTTTT. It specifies CASSQERALWNTGELFF.

CDR3 coding DNA: TGTGCCAGCAGCCCCGACCTGGGTGGTCGATCACCCCTCCACTTT. Protein sequence: CASSPDLGGRSPLHF. The V and J genes are TRBV9 and TRBJ1-6, with unresolved D. The ends were cut back, 4 bases at V and 10 bases at J, with 18 bases in the middle. The CDR3 loop spans 15 amino acids. Germline loops: CDR1 SGDLS, CDR2 YYNGEE.

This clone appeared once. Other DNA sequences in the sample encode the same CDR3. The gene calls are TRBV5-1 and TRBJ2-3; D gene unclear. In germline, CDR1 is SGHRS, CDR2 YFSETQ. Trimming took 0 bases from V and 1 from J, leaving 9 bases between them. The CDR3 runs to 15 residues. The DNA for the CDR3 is TGCGCCAGCAGCTTGGTCCTTCAGGGCACAGATACGCAGTATTTT. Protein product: CASSLVLQGTDTQYF.

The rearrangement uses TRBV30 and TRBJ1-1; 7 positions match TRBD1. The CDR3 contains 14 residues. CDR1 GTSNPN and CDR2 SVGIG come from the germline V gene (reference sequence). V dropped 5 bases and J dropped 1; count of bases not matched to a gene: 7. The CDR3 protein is CAWDRGTANTEAFF. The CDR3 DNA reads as TGTGCCTGGGACCGCGGGACAGCGAACACTGAAGCTTTCTTT.

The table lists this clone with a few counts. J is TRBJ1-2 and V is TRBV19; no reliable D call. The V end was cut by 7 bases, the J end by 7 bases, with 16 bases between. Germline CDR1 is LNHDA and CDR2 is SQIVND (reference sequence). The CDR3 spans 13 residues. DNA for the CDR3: TGTGCCAGTACGGTTTCGAGGTCCCTTGGCTACACCTTC. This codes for CASTVSRSLGYTF.

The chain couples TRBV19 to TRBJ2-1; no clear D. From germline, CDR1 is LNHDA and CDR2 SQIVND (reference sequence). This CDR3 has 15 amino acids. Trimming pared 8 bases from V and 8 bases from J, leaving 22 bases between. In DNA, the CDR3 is TGTGCCAGTGCGGCGGTCGGACCAATCGAGCATGAGCAGTTCTTC. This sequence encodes CASAAVGPIEHEQFF.

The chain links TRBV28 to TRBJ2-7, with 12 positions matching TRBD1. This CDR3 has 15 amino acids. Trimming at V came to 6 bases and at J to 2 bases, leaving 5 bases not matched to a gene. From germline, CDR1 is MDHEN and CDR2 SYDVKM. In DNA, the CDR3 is TGTGCCAGCAGAACTGGGACAGGGGGCCCCTACGAGCAGTACTTC. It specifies CASRTGTGGPYEQYF.

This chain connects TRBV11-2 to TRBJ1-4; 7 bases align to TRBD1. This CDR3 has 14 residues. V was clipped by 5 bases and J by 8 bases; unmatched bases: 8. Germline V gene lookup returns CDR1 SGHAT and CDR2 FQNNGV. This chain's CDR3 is CASSVRRGGEKLFF. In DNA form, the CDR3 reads TGTGCCAGCAGCGTTCGCAGGGGGGGCGAAAAACTGTTTTTT.

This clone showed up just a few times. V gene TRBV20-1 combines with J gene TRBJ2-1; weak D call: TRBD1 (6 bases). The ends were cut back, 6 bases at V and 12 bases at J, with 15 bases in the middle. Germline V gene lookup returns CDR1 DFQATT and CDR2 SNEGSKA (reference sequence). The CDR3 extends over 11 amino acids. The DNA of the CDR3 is TGCAGTGCGCTTGACAGGCACCGGCAGTTCTTC. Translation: CSALDRHRQFF.

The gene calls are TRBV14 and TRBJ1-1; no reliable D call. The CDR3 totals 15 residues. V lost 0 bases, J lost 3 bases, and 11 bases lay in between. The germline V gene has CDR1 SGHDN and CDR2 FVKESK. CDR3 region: CASSQDVFRHTEAFF. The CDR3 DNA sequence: TGTGCCAGCAGCCAAGATGTTTTTCGACACACTGAAGCTTTCTTT.

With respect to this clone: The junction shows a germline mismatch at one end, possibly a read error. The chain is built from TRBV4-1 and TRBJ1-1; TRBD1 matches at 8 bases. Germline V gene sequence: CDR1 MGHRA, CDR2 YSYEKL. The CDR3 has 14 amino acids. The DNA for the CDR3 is TGCGCCAGCAGACAAGGACAGGGTAGCGCTGAAGCTTTCTTT. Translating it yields CASRQGQGSAEAFF.

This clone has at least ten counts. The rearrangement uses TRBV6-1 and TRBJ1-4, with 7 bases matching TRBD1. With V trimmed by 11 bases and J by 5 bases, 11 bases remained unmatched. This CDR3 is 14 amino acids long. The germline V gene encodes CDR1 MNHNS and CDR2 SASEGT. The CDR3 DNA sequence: TGTGCCCACGGGCTGGGACAGTCGAATGAAAAACTGTTTTTT. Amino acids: CAHGLGQSNEKLFF.

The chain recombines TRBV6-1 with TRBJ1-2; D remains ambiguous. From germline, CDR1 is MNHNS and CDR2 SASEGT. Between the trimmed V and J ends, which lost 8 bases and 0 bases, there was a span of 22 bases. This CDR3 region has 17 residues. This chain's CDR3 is CASGGYSPSVTNYGYTF. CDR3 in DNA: TGTGCCAGCGGTGGGTACAGTCCTTCCGTGACTAACTATGGCTACACCTTC.

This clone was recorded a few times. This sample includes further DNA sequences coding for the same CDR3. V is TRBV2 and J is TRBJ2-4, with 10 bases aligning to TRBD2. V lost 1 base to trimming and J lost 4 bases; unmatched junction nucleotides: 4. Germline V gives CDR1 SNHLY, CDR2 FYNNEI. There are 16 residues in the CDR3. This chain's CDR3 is CASSEGLAGAKNIQYF. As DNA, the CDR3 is TGTGCCAGCAGTGAAGGGCTAGCGGGAGCAAAAAACATTCAGTACTTC. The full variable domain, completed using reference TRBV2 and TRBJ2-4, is EPEVTQTPSHQVTQMGQEVILRCVPISNHLYFYWYRQILGQKVEFLVSFYNNEISEKSEIFDDQFSVERPDGSNFTLKIRSTKLEDSAMYFCASSEGLAGAKNIQYFGAGTRLSVL.

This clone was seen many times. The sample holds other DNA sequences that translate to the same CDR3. The CDR3 sequence: CASSPGGETGELFF. CDR3 sequence (DNA): TGCGCCAGCAGCCCGGGAGGGGAAACCGGGGAGCTGTTTTTT. The chain is built from TRBV5-1 and TRBJ2-2, with 8 bases identical to TRBD2. The CDR3 totals 14 residues. V was clipped by 4 bases and J by 5 bases; unmatched bases: 4. The V gene's germline CDR1 is SGHRS and CDR2 YFSETQ.

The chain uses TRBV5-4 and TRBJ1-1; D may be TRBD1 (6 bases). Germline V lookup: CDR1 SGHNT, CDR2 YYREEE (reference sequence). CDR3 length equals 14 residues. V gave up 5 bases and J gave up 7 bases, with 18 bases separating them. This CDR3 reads CASRSQGPDGEAFF. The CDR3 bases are TGTGCCAGCAGGTCTCAGGGGCCCGACGGTGAAGCTTTCTTT.

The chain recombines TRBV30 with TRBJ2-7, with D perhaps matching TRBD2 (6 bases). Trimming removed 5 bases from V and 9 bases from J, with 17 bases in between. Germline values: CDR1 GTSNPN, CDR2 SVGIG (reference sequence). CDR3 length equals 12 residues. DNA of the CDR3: TGTGCCTGGGGAAAAGGAGGGGTCGGGCAGTACTTC. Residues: CAWGKGGVGQYF. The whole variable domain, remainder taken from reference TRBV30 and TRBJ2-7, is SQTIHQWPATLVQPVGSPLSLECTVEGTSNPNLYWYRQAAGRGLQLLFYSVGIGQISSEVPQNLSASRPQDRQFILSSKKLLLSDSGFYLCAWGKGGVGQYFGPGTRLTVT.

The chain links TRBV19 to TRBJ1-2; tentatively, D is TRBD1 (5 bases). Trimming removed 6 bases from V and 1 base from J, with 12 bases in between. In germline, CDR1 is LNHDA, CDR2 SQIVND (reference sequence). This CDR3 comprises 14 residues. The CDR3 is CASSRFGGNYGYTF. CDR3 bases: TGTGCCAGTAGCCGATTTGGGGGTAACTATGGCTACACCTTC.